This T cell receptor (beta chain) was documented in a study of blood T cell repertoires in COVID-19. Study as a whole: PBMCs, B-cell-depleted T cells, or T cells were the source of the cDNA or gDNA that made up the material.

Original processing notes: Reference gene primer amplification yielded estimated nucleated cell counts. Assay: immunoSEQ multiplex PCR; the TCRdb copy retains only in-frame clones and omits some. V, J and clone size are taken as reported in that table, and D and trimming were inferred from the DNA itself. This table has about 49,000 clones, roughly 84% appearing once. Germline V gene data show CDR1 as GTSNPN and CDR2 as SVGIG (reference sequence). CDR3 length: 16 residues. The junction had 7 bases not matched to a gene; V was cut back by 2 bases and J by 3 bases. The receptor comes from a human donor in a cohort sampled during active COVID-19. This chain joins TRBV30 and TRBJ2-2; 9 nucleotides line up with TRBD2. The sequenced material came from peripheral blood. CDR3 nucleotides: TGTGCCTGGAGTCCCCACCGACTAGCGGACACCGGGGAGCTGTTTTTT. It encodes CAWSPHRLADTGELFF.